This entry concerns a single T cell receptor (beta chain). The data derive from a study of blood T cell repertoires in COVID-19. Study information: Acute and convalescent COVID-19 samples came from the United States, Italy and Spain.

Trimming stripped 5 bases from V and 2 bases from J, with 12 bases between. Germline V gives CDR1 LNHDA, CDR2 SQIVND (reference sequence). This CDR3 comprises 14 residues. How the authors handled the data: Counts of nucleated cells, estimated from reference gene primer amplification, were obtained. Sequencing used immunoSEQ multiplex PCR; TCRdb keeps in-frame clones, though not all of them. From that table come the V and J calls and clone size; the DNA was used to work out D and trimming. Of 100,000 to 120,000 clones in the sample, about 88% were seen once. The origin of this receptor is a man in his forties or fifties with acute or convalescent COVID-19. The chain recombines TRBV19 with TRBJ1-1; no reliable D call. The sequenced sample consisted of peripheral blood. CDR3 nucleotides: TGTGCCAGTAGTCCCGGACTTTTCAACACTGAAGCTTTCTTT. It yields the protein CASSPGLFNTEAFF.